This TCR beta chain came from a study of T-cell memory formation after mild COVID-19. Study-wide background: Largely, the TCR clusters proved donor specific. General observations from the study: The study found contracting CD4+ clones mainly in CM and EM and contracting CD8+ clones in EMRA.

V gave up 2 bases and J gave up 1 base, with 5 bases separating them. Germline CDR1 reads ENHRY; CDR2 reads SYGVKD. The CDR3 has 14 amino acids. TCRdb processed the 5' RACE reads anew with MiXCR; each CDR3 protein has one entry. This sample yields around 140,000 distinct CDR3 sequences, of which around 5.8% are seen a single time; more than 2% belongs to the top ten. This clonotype was counted between two and nine times. Its antigen is undetermined. The TCR originated in an adult woman who had mild COVID-19 (a few samples of this study predate the infection). Cell type and time point are not known. Material for sequencing was PBMCs or a T cell subset sorted from them (not recorded which). The chain couples TRBV10-3 to TRBJ2-2; possible D gene TRBD1, 5 bases. The CDR3 DNA reads as TGTGCCATCAGTGAGAGGGGGAACACCGGGGAGCTGTTTTTT. Its translation is CAISERGNTGELFF.